This is a list of T cell receptor beta chains from one sample in a study of blood T cells in healthy people across ages. TCRdb re-called the 5' RACE reads with MiXCR, one entry per CDR3 protein. Found here are 550,000 to 750,000 distinct CDR3 sequences, around 20% of them singletons; the top ten hold approximately 3.7%. The sample consisted of blood. The origin of the receptors is a man aged 65 to 79 in good health. CDR3s include the opening cysteine and the closing phenylalanine or tryptophan. A D gene is named only where the DNA matches it firmly. A clone size is listed for some rows: how often the clone was seen (once, few, many), or a class if it is expanded.

J | size | D | V | CDR3 | DNA
TRBJ2-1 | few | TRBD2 | TRBV20-1 | CSARVGTSDDNEQFF | TGCAGTGCTAGAGTAGGGACTAGCGATGACAATGAGCAGTTCTTC
TRBJ1-5 | few | - | TRBV7-9 | CASSLDQGNQPQHF | TGTGCCAGCAGCTTAGACCAGGGAAATCAGCCCCAGCATTTT
TRBJ2-1 | few | TRBD1 | TRBV3-1 | CASSQDRVVSNEQFF | TGTGCCAGCAGCCAGGACAGGGTCGTAAGCAATGAGCAGTTCTTC
TRBJ2-1 | few | - | TRBV7-6 | CASSPQDGEQFF | TGTGCCAGCAGCCCCCAGGACGGGGAGCAGTTCTTC
TRBJ2-3 | few | - | TRBV7-9 | CASSFDRRGTDTQYF | TGTGCCAGCAGCTTCGACAGGAGGGGCACAGATACGCAGTATTTT
TRBJ2-3 | - | TRBD1 | TRBV20-1 | CSAPETGRTDTQYF | TGCAGTGCGCCTGAGACAGGGCGCACAGATACGCAGTATTTT
TRBJ1-6 | - | TRBD1 | TRBV28 | CASSPGTAGNSPLHF | TGTGCCAGCAGTCCCGGGACAGCGGGTAATTCACCCCTCCACTTT
TRBJ2-3 | few | - | TRBV20-1 | CSASGRGRGTDTQYF | TGCAGTGCTAGCGGCCGGGGGCGAGGCACAGATACGCAGTATTTT
TRBJ2-5 | many | - | TRBV6-5 | CASSYLGKTQYF | TGTGCCAGCAGTTACTTGGGGAAGACCCAGTACTTC
TRBJ1-1 | few | - | TRBV29-1 | CSASGTANTEAFF | TGCAGCGCAAGCGGGACCGCAAACACTGAAGCTTTCTTT
TRBJ2-3 | - | TRBD2 | TRBV4-2 | CASSREAGTSGRWSTDTQYF | TGTGCCAGCAGCCGGGAAGCCGGGACTAGCGGGAGGTGGAGCACAGATACGCAGTATTTT
TRBJ1-1 | - | - | TRBV5-1 | CASSLGGLDAEAFF | TGCGCCAGCAGCTTGGGGGGCCTAGACGCTGAAGCTTTCTTT
TRBJ2-5 | - | - | TRBV24-1 | CATSDRKGAQYF | TGTGCCACCAGTGACCGGAAAGGTGCCCAGTACTTC
TRBJ1-6 | - | TRBD1 | TRBV3-1 | CASSQDGTGNSPLHF | TGTGCCAGCAGCCAAGACGGGACAGGGAATTCACCCCTCCACTTT
TRBJ2-1 | - | - | TRBV20-1 | CSADKGNEQFF | TGCAGTGCTGACAAAGGCAATGAGCAGTTCTTC
TRBJ1-2 | - | TRBD1 | TRBV6-6 | CASSWDRESYGYTF | TGTGCCAGCAGTTGGGACAGGGAGAGCTATGGCTACACCTTC
TRBJ1-2 | few | TRBD1 | TRBV12-3/TRBV12-4 | CASRPQGGAYGYTF | TGTGCCAGCAGACCTCAGGGGGGCGCCTATGGCTACACCTTC
TRBJ2-4 | few | TRBD1 | TRBV4-3 | CASSQDWGQGVGNIQYF | TGCGCCAGCAGCCAAGATTGGGGGCAGGGGGTTGGAAACATTCAGTACTTC
TRBJ2-7 | - | TRBD1 | TRBV29-1 | CSVMQGAGDEQYF | TGCAGCGTTATGCAGGGGGCAGGGGACGAGCAGTACTTC
TRBJ2-4 | few | TRBD1 | TRBV6-6 | CASRETGGTENIQYF | TGTGCCAGCAGAGAGACAGGGGGAACGGAAAACATTCAGTACTTC
TRBJ2-5 | - | TRBD1 | TRBV5-4 | CASSFEGAFSETQYF | TGTGCCAGCAGCTTCGAGGGGGCGTTTTCGGAGACCCAGTACTTC
TRBJ2-7 | - | - | TRBV6-5 | CASSSRDDEQYF | TGTGCCAGCAGTTCCCGGGATGACGAGCAGTACTTC
TRBJ1-2 | - | - | TRBV6-2/TRBV6-3 | CATSSWEENYGYTF | TGTGCCACCAGTTCCTGGGAAGAGAACTATGGCTACACCTTC
TRBJ2-7 | - | - | TRBV2 | CASDRFSFEQYF | TGTGCCAGCGACAGATTCTCCTTCGAGCAGTACTTC
TRBJ2-1 | - | - | TRBV5-1 | CASSLRLAGVGEQFF | TGCGCCAGCAGCTTGCGTCTAGCCGGAGTGGGTGAGCAGTTCTTC
TRBJ1-1 | few | - | TRBV20-1 | CSAREFGRTEAFF | TGCAGTGCTAGGGAGTTCGGGAGAACTGAAGCTTTCTTT
TRBJ2-7 | - | - | TRBV11-2 | CASSLDQGYLWQYF | TGTGCCAGCAGCTTAGATCAGGGTTATCTATGGCAGTACTTC
TRBJ2-1 | - | TRBD2 | TRBV7-2 | CASSYAGTRGSYNEQFF | TGTGCCAGCAGTTACGCCGGGACTAGGGGCTCCTACAATGAGCAGTTCTTC